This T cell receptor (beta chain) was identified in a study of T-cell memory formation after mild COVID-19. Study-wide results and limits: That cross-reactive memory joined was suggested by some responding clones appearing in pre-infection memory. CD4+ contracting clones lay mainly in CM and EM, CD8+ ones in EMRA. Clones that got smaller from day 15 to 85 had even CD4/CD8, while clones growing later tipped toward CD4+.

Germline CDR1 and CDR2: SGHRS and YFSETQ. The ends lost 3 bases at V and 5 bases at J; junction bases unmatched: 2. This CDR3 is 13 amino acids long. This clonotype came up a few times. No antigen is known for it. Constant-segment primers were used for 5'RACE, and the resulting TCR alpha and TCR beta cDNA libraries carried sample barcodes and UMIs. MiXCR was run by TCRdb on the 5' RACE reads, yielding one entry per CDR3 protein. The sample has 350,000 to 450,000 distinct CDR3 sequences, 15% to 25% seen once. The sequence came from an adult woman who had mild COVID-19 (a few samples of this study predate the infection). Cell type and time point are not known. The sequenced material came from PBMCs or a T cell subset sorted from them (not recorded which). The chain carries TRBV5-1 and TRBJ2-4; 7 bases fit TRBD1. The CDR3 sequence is CASSSGTENIQYF. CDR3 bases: TGCGCCAGCAGCTCCGGGACAGAAAACATTCAGTACTTC.